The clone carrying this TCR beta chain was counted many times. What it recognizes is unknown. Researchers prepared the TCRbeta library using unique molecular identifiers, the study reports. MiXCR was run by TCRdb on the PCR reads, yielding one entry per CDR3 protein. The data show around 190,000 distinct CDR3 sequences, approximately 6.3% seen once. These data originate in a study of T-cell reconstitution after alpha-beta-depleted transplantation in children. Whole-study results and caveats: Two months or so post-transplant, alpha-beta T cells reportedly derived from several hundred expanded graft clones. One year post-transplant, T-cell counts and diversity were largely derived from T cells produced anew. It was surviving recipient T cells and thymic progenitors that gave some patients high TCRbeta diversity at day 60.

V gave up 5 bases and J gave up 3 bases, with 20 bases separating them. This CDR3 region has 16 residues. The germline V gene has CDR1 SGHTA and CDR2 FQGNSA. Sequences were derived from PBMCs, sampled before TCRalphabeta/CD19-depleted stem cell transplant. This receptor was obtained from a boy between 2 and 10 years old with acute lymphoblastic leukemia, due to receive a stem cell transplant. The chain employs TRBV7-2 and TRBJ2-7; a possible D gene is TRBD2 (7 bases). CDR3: CASSKKGGGAGYEQYF. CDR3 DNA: TGTGCCAGCAGCAAAAAGGGCGGGGGCGCAGGCTACGAGCAGTACTTC.